One TCR beta chain is described in this entry. The data are from a study of T cells in localized non-small cell lung cancer. Measured with immunoSEQ multiplex PCR; TCRdb has only the in-frame clones, and not every one. The sample shows under 40,000 clones, 90% to 95% of them seen only once. Germline-derived CDR1 and CDR2 are SGHTA and FQGTGA. Trimming removed 6 bases from V and 3 bases from J; junction bases left unmatched: 7. The CDR3 runs to 14 residues. The sequence derives from a female donor over 55 with stage I lung adenocarcinoma. The starting material was peripheral blood, obtained before any cancer treatment. The V call is TRBV7-3, the J call TRBJ2-5, with 7 nucleotides matching TRBD2. CDR3 region: CASSSGTKEETQYF. CDR3 DNA: TGTGCCAGCAGTTCCGGGACTAAGGAAGAGACCCAGTACTTC. Full variable domain (remainder filled in from reference TRBV7-3 and TRBJ2-5): GAGVSQTPSNKVTEKGKYVELRCDPISGHTALYWYRQSLGQGPEFLIYFQGTGAADDSGLPNDRFFAVRPEGSVSTLKIQRTERGDSAVYLCASSSGTKEETQYFGPGTRLLVL.